The following is a T cell receptor beta chain sequence with its context. Its antigen is unknown. A much bigger clone sits one base away, suggesting this may be a read error. TCRdb reprocessed the PCR reads via MiXCR and lists one record per CDR3 protein. The sample has some 580,000 distinct CDR3 sequences; 25% are singletons. From approximately 20,000 to 1,000,000 sorted cells, naive CD8 libraries were generated with 10%, 30% or 50% RNA. Looked up from germline, CDR1 is DFQATT and CDR2 is SNEGSKA (reference sequence). Trimming took 6 bases from V and 3 from J, leaving 21 bases between them. CDR3 length: 16 residues. The sample belongs to a study of molecular identifiers for immune sequencing clone quantification. Across the study: Replicate runs used RNA from roughly 20,000 or 100,000 naive CD8 cells, which was split five ways into aliquots, and four of those aliquots were then sequenced.

Study results and limitations: Naive cells had under 1% of molecules in clones above 20 RNA copies, effectors over 98%.

The sequence was collected from a human donor in good health. Some libraries in this study had Jurkat cell RNA spiked in. The sequencing sample was made of naive CD8+ T cells from blood, with Jurkat cell RNA spiked in. The sample's subset: FACS-sorted CD8+CD4-CCR7+CD45RA+ naive T cells. The gene calls are TRBV20-1 and TRBJ1-5; no firm D call. The CDR3, as DNA: TGCAGTGCCCCCTGGTTAGATTCAGGCCCCAATCAGCCCCAGCATTTT. As protein: CSAPWLDSGPNQPQHF.